These 21 T cell receptor beta chains share one sample of origin, sequenced in a study of blood T cell repertoires in COVID-19 (dated by TCRdb to about 2020). Library construction relied on the immunoSEQ multiplex PCR assay. In TCRdb, the immuneACCESS table is reduced to in-frame sequences with V and J assigned. These tables do not hold every clone; where another copy was compared, an unresolved V gene accounts for under half, and the others remain unexplained. In all, the sample holds approximately 230,000 clones, and roughly four fifths of those were seen once. About 9.6% of the sample rests with the top ten. What was sequenced was peripheral blood. The receptors originated from a man older than 75 with acute or convalescent COVID-19.

CDR3 DNA sequence: TGTGCCAGTAGTATCCAGATACACAGCTCCTACGAGCAGTACTTC. Translated, it gives CASSIQIHSSYEQYF. The chain links TRBV19 to TRBJ2-7; D not resolved. The CDR3 runs to 15 residues. Trimming pared 3 bases from V and 0 bases from J, leaving 12 bases between. CDR1 is LNHDA, CDR2 SQIVND, per germline (reference sequence).

The rearrangement joins TRBV4-1 to TRBJ2-1, with D unclear. This CDR3 has 15 residues. V lost 0 bases and J lost 2, with 8 bases in between. Germline V gene data show CDR1 as MGHRA and CDR2 as YSYEKL. The CDR3 loop is CASSQDPTTYNEQFF. In nucleotides, the CDR3 is TGCGCCAGCAGCCAAGATCCCACAACCTACAATGAGCAGTTCTTC.

This clone was observed a single time. The chain carries TRBV11-3 and TRBJ2-1; possibly TRBD2 for D (5 bases). Germline V gene sequence: CDR1 SGHNT, CDR2 YENEEA. This CDR3 contains 13 residues. V shed 4 bases and J shed 4 bases, with 8 bases lying between them. DNA for the CDR3: TGTGCCAGCAGCTCCCGAGGGTACAATGAGCAGTTCTTC. Translated, it gives CASSSRGYNEQFF.

The CDR3 sequence: CASSYSVAGGREQFF. CDR3 DNA sequence: TGTGCCAGCAGTTACTCGGTAGCGGGAGGGCGGGAGCAGTTCTTC. This chain uses TRBV6-5 with TRBJ2-1; 11 nucleotides align to TRBD2. CDR1 MNHEY and CDR2 SVGAGI come from the germline V gene. The CDR3 is made up of 15 amino acids. V was pared by 0 bases and J by 10 bases, with 5 bases of the junction left unmatched.

The chain combines TRBV3-1 (or the pseudogene TRBV3-2) with TRBJ2-7; D is possibly TRBD1 (5 bases). This CDR3 is 12 amino acids long. In germline, CDR1 is LGHDT, CDR2 YNNKEL (reference sequence). With 4 bases removed from V and 7 bases from J, the gap between germline ends came to 11 bases. CDR3 DNA sequence: TGTGCCAGCAGCCGCCCCCCAGGGGAGCAGTACTTC. Encoded protein: CASSRPPGEQYF.

This chain's CDR3 is CAWRPGLGQSNLYYSNQPQHF. CDR3 nucleotides: TGTGCCTGGAGGCCAGGACTCGGCCAATCCAACCTGTATTATAGCAATCAGCCCCAGCATTTT. V usage is TRBV30 and J usage is TRBJ1-5; D uncertain. Trimming left V 3 bases short and J 0 bases short, with 30 bases between. In germline, CDR1 is GTSNPN, CDR2 SVGIG (reference sequence). The CDR3 contains 21 residues.

V gene TRBV4-1 combines with J gene TRBJ2-7; possible D gene TRBD1, 5 bases. Germline V gene sequence: CDR1 MGHRA, CDR2 YSYEKL. The germline V and J ends were trimmed by 0 bases and 4 bases, with 16 bases remaining between them. This CDR3 has 16 amino acids. CDR3 amino acids: CASSQEWGRGRYEQYF. CDR3 nucleotides: TGCGCCAGCAGCCAAGAATGGGGAAGGGGTAGGTACGAGCAGTACTTC.

This chain joins TRBV27 and TRBJ2-7, with TRBD1 matching over 10 bases. V shed 6 bases, J shed 3 bases, and the junction held 11 bases outside the gene matches. The CDR3 loop spans 16 amino acids. Germline V gene data show CDR1 as MNHEY and CDR2 as SMNVEV (reference sequence). The DNA of the CDR3 is TGTGCCAGCAGCCGACTCGGAGGGGACAGGGGCTACGAGCAGTACTTC. Amino acid sequence: CASSRLGGDRGYEQYF.

This chain links TRBV24-1 with TRBJ2-3, with TRBD1 as a possible D gene (6 bases). The V gene's germline CDR1 is KGHDR and CDR2 SFDVKD. This CDR3 contains 15 residues. The ends were cut back, 3 bases at V and 2 bases at J, with 11 bases in the middle. CDR3: CATSDQGLYTDTQYF. CDR3 in DNA: TGTGCCACCAGTGATCAGGGGCTTTACACAGATACGCAGTATTTT.

In DNA, the CDR3 is TGCGCCAGCAACCCACATCGTTCTAGCACAGATACGCAGTATTTT. Its protein is CASNPHRSSTDTQYF. The V call is TRBV5-1, the J call TRBJ2-3; D remains unclear. The CDR3 has 15 residues. V lost 6 bases to trimming and J lost 0 bases, with 14 bases between them. Germline CDR1 SGHRS, CDR2 YFSETQ.

CDR3 bases: TGTGCCATCAGTGAATGGGGGACTGGCAATGAGCAGTTCTTC. Protein: CAISEWGTGNEQFF. V usage is TRBV10-3 and J usage is TRBJ2-1; maybe TRBD2 (6 bases). CDR3 length: 14 residues. Germline V gene data show CDR1 as ENHRY and CDR2 as SYGVKD. V lost 3 bases and J 6 bases, leaving 12 bases between the germline ends.

In its sample, this clone was seen once. The rearrangement links TRBV27 to TRBJ2-7; the match to TRBD1 covers 7 bases. V lost 5 bases, J lost 3 bases, and 4 bases stayed unmatched. CDR3 length: 13 residues. The germline CDR1 and CDR2 sequences are MNHEY and SMNVEV (reference sequence). The CDR3 nucleotides read TGTGCCAGCAGTCCTGGGGACAGCTACGAGCAGTACTTC. Translating it yields CASSPGDSYEQYF.

This rearrangement joins TRBV7-9 to TRBJ2-3, with 9 nucleotides matching TRBD2. V was clipped by 5 bases and J by 2 bases; unmatched bases: 8. Germline V lookup: CDR1 SEHNR, CDR2 FQNEAQ (reference sequence). There are 16 residues in the CDR3. CDR3: CASSARRLAVTDTQYF. CDR3 in DNA: TGTGCCAGCAGCGCCAGACGACTAGCGGTCACAGATACGCAGTATTTT.

This clone is a singleton in its sample. This chain uses TRBV19 with TRBJ1-3; TRBD1 is a possible D gene (5 bases). The CDR3 has 13 amino acids. From germline, CDR1 is LNHDA and CDR2 SQIVND (reference sequence). Trimming cost V 2 bases and J 8 bases, with 10 bases left between them. DNA for the CDR3: TGTGCCAGTAGTATAAGAGCGGGGGACACCATATATTTT. Encoded protein: CASSIRAGDTIYF.

This chain joins TRBV18 and TRBJ2-5; 8 nucleotides match TRBD1. CDR1 and CDR2 (germline): KGHSH, LQKENI. The CDR3 runs to 18 residues. V was pared by 4 bases and J by 2 bases, with 15 bases of the junction left unmatched. CDR3 sequence: CASSHRGQGGQEQETQYF. The CDR3, as DNA: TGTGCCAGCTCACACCGTGGACAGGGCGGTCAGGAGCAAGAGACCCAGTACTTC.

This chain joins TRBV14 and TRBJ2-7; D not resolved. Germline CDR1 reads SGHDN; CDR2 reads FVKESK. The V gene lost 4 bases and the J gene lost 4 bases, with 11 bases spanning the gap. The CDR3 spans 13 residues. Written as DNA, the CDR3 is TGTGCCAGCAGCCCATTGGGCATATACGAGCAGTACTTC. It translates to CASSPLGIYEQYF. Using reference TRBV14 and TRBJ2-7 for the parts outside the CDR3, the full variable domain is EAGVTQFPSHSVIEKGQTVTLRCDPISGHDNLYWYRRVMGKEIKFLLHFVKESKQDESGMPNNRFLAERTGGTYSTLKVQPAELEDSGVYFCASSPLGIYEQYFGPGTRLTVT.

The J gene is TRBJ1-6, the V gene TRBV7-2, with D unresolved. There are 16 residues in the CDR3. Germline V CDR1 and CDR2: SGHTA, FQGNSA. Trimming stripped 3 bases from V and 0 bases from J, with 9 bases between. The CDR3: CASSLEGYSYNSPLHF. CDR3 coding DNA: TGTGCCAGCAGCTTGGAGGGTTACTCCTATAATTCACCCCTCCACTTT.

V usage is TRBV7-9 and J usage is TRBJ2-7, with D perhaps TRBD2 (6 bases). V gave up 0 bases and J gave up 0 bases, with 15 bases separating them. The CDR3 covers 17 residues. The germline V gene encodes CDR1 SEHNR and CDR2 FQNEAQ (reference sequence). The CDR3 region has the DNA TGTGCCAGCAGCTTAGCGTATGGGGGGAGGTACTCCTACGAGCAGTACTTC. This encodes CASSLAYGGRYSYEQYF.

This clone was seen once. V is TRBV24-1 and J is TRBJ1-5; maybe TRBD1 (5 bases). V dropped 7 bases and J dropped 2 bases, with 8 bases sitting between them. The CDR3 totals 13 residues. Germline V CDR1 and CDR2: KGHDR, SFDVKD. This CDR3 is CATSRGGNQPQHF. CDR3 sequence (DNA): TGTGCCACCAGCCGGGGGGGCAATCAGCCCCAGCATTTT.

The V and J genes are TRBV27 and TRBJ1-1; no clear D. The germline V gene encodes CDR1 MNHEY and CDR2 SMNVEV (reference sequence). V lost 9 bases and J 1 base, leaving 12 bases between the germline ends. The CDR3 runs 13 residues. The CDR3 sequence: CASNYRGNTEAFF. CDR3 DNA sequence: TGTGCCAGTAACTACCGCGGGAACACTGAAGCTTTCTTT.

CDR3 nucleotide sequence: TGTGCCACCCTTGGAATTGGACTGACTGAAGCTTTCTTT. Encoded protein: CATLGIGLTEAFF. The J gene is TRBJ1-1, the V gene TRBV15; D unresolved. The CDR3 is 13 amino acids. Germline CDR1 and CDR2: LNHNV and YYDKDF (reference sequence). Deletions cut 8 bases from V and 5 bases from J, with 15 bases between.